The 15 T cell receptor beta chains below all came from one sample that was sequenced in a study of T-cell memory formation after mild COVID-19. TCRdb reanalysed the 5' RACE reads using MiXCR and keeps one entry per CDR3 protein. This table holds roughly 170,000 distinct CDR3 sequences, less than 20% found once. Sequencing used PBMCs or a T cell subset sorted from them (not recorded which). These receptors were collected from a man aged 18 to 30 who had mild COVID-19 (a few samples of this study predate the infection). Cell type and time point are not known.

This rearrangement joins TRBV5-6 to TRBJ2-3; D may be TRBD1 (5 bases). The V end lost 6 bases, the J end lost 3 bases, and 14 bases lay between the germline ends. Germline assignment: CDR1 SGHDT and CDR2 YYEEEE. CDR3 length: 14 residues. The CDR3 DNA sequence: TGTGCCAGCAACCCGTCGGCAGGGACAGATACGCAGTATTTT. This gives the protein CASNPSAGTDTQYF.

This chain uses TRBV3-1 with TRBJ2-3; possibly TRBD1 or TRBD2 for D (6 bases each). CDR1 and CDR2 (germline): LGHDT, YNNKEL (reference sequence). Trimming stripped 1 base from V and 6 bases from J, with 14 bases between. The CDR3 has 15 amino acids. The DNA for the CDR3 is TGTGCCAGCAGCCAAGGAACGGGGGCGAGGGATACGCAGTATTTT. This codes for CASSQGTGARDTQYF.

The chain recombines TRBV7-7 with TRBJ2-5, with 9 bases fitting TRBD2. Germline CDR1 reads SSHAT; CDR2 reads FNYEAQ (reference sequence). There are 16 residues in the CDR3. V lost 5 bases and J lost 5; bases outside the gene matches: 12. CDR3: CASSPYSASGAETQYF. The DNA for the CDR3 is TGTGCCAGCAGCCCCTATTCAGCTAGCGGGGCCGAGACCCAGTACTTC.

The V and J genes are TRBV7-9 and TRBJ2-7; TRBD1 or TRBD2 may be the D gene (6 bases each). The CDR3 contains 14 residues. Germline values: CDR1 SEHNR, CDR2 FQNEAQ (reference sequence). V gave up 4 bases and J gave up 3 bases, with 13 bases separating them. For the CDR3, the DNA is TGTGCCAGCAGCTGGAGGGCAGGGGACTACGAGCAGTACTTC. Protein product: CASSWRAGDYEQYF. Supplemented by reference TRBV7-9 and TRBJ2-7, the full variable domain reads DTGVSQNPRHKITKRGQNVTFRCDPISEHNRLYWYRQTLGQGPEFLTYFQNEAQLEKSRLLSDRFSAERPKGSFSTLEIQRTEQGDSAMYLCASSWRAGDYEQYFGPGTRLTVT.

Details on this clonotype: A much larger clone lies a single base off, so this may be a read error. V usage is TRBV6-5 and J usage is TRBJ2-1; a weak D match, TRBD2 (5 bases). Germline CDR1 and CDR2: MNHEY and SVGAGI. The CDR3 runs to 14 residues. V was cut by 6 bases and J by 7 bases, with 16 bases left in between. This CDR3 reads CASRRVTVENEQFF. Written as DNA, the CDR3 is TGTGCCAGCAGGAGGGTGACCGTTGAAAATGAGCAGTTCTTC.

Only a few counts were recorded for this clonotype. The rearrangement joins TRBV28 to TRBJ2-5, with D possibly being TRBD2 (7 bases). V was clipped by 3 bases and J by 8 bases, with 19 bases between them. The CDR3 is 15 residues long. Looked up from germline, CDR1 is MDHEN and CDR2 is SYDVKM. The CDR3 spells CASSFPGGPSITQYF. In nucleotides, the CDR3 is TGTGCCAGCAGTTTTCCCGGGGGGCCCTCGATCACCCAGTACTTC. The full variable domain, its missing parts supplied by reference TRBV28 and TRBJ2-5, is DVKVTQSSRYLVKRTGEKVFLECVQDMDHENMFWYRQDPGLGLRLIYFSYDVKMKEKGDIPEGYSVSREKKERFSLILESASTNQTSMYLCASSFPGGPSITQYFGPGTRLLVL.

This clonotype was observed a handful of times. This chain uses TRBV21-1 with TRBJ1-1. TRBV21-1 is a known pseudogene. The CDR3 is 17 residues long. In nucleotides, the CDR3 is TGTGCCAGCAGCAAAGGAATCTGGCGGACCTGGGGCACTGAAGCTTTCTTT. Encoded protein: CASSKGIWRTWGTEAFF.

Many counts were recorded for this clonotype. The chain couples TRBV10-3 to TRBJ2-3; D not certain. CDR3 size: 14 residues. Germline CDR1 ENHRY, CDR2 SYGVKD. Trimming took off 4 bases at V and 5 bases at J, with 13 bases between the two ends. This CDR3 reads CAISAGPWGDTQYF. CDR3 coding DNA: TGTGCCATCAGTGCAGGTCCCTGGGGAGATACGCAGTATTTT.

The chain carries TRBV4-1 and TRBJ2-7; 12 nucleotides match TRBD2. Germline loops: CDR1 MGHRA, CDR2 YSYEKL. The CDR3 contains 17 residues. J gave up 6 bases and V 3 bases, and 12 bases lay outside the gene matches. The CDR3: CASSQDPGPGLAGEQYV. The CDR3 DNA follows: TGCGCCAGCAGCCAGGACCCAGGGCCGGGACTAGCGGGCGAGCAGTACGTC.

The chain uses TRBV6-2 or TRBV6-3 and TRBJ2-7; the D gene is possibly TRBD2 (7 bases). The germline V gene has CDR1 MNHEY and CDR2 SVGEGT. Trimming shortened V by 2 bases and J by 2 bases, and 13 bases separated the two germline ends. The CDR3 contains 15 residues. CDR3 DNA: TGTGCCAGCAGTTACCGGGGGGCCCGACCCTACGAGCAGTACTTC. Its translation is CASSYRGARPYEQYF.

This clonotype was recorded a few times. The chain is built from TRBV7-8 and TRBJ2-1; D not certain. V lost 3 bases and J lost 6, with 3 bases in between. The CDR3 length is 11 residues. Germline CDR1 and CDR2: SGHVS and FQNEAQ. The CDR3 sequence is CASSFFNEQFF. The CDR3 nucleotides are TGTGCCAGCAGCTTTTTCAATGAGCAGTTCTTC.

This clonotype has only a few counts. This chain uses TRBV20-1 with TRBJ2-5; maybe TRBD1 (6 bases). Trimming cost V 1 base and J 4 bases, with 10 bases left between them. This CDR3 has 13 amino acids. Germline V gene data show CDR1 as DFQATT and CDR2 as SNEGSKA (reference sequence). CDR3 bases: TGCAGTGCTAGAGTTGGGGGCGCAGAGACCCAGTACTTC. Translating gives CSARVGGAETQYF.

This clonotype was picked up a small number of times. This chain uses TRBV7-2 with TRBJ2-5, with 8 bases identical to TRBD1. This CDR3 contains 16 residues. The V segment lost 3 bases and the J segment 2 bases; nucleotides outside the gene matches: 8. Germline V lookup: CDR1 SGHTA, CDR2 FQGNSA. This CDR3 reads CASSLSTGVGQETQYF. For the CDR3, the DNA is TGTGCCAGCAGCTTGTCGACAGGGGTGGGGCAAGAGACCCAGTACTTC.

This clonotype showed up just a few times. The J gene is TRBJ2-3, the V gene TRBV7-2; 8 nucleotides match TRBD2. The CDR3 sequence is 15 residues long. J gave up 10 bases and V 0 bases, and 9 bases lay outside the gene matches. The germline V gene encodes CDR1 SGHTA and CDR2 FQGNSA. DNA of the CDR3: TGTGCCAGCAGCTTAGCCCCCGGGGGGGGGACGGCGCAGTATTTT. Translated, it gives CASSLAPGGGTAQYF.

This clonotype was detected only a few times. The rearrangement joins TRBV6-1 to TRBJ2-7; 11 positions match TRBD1. V gave up 6 bases and J gave up 2 bases; unmatched junction bases: 6. CDR1 and CDR2 from the germline V gene are MNHNS and SASEGT. The CDR3 loop spans 15 amino acids. The CDR3 loop reads CASRTGTGGAYEQYF. The CDR3 DNA sequence: TGTGCCAGCAGGACGGGGACAGGGGGAGCCTACGAGCAGTACTTC.